The 24 T cell receptor beta chains reported below all come from one sample, sequenced in a study of T-cell memory formation after mild COVID-19. TCRdb fed the 5' RACE reads into MiXCR, producing one record per CDR3 protein. The sample lists hundreds of thousands of distinct CDR3 sequences, 28% occurring once. The sample consisted of PBMCs or a T cell subset sorted from them (not recorded which). All receptors come from an adult woman who had mild COVID-19 (a few samples of this study predate the infection). Cell type and time point are not known.

The CDR3 DNA reads as TGTGCCAGCTCCCCCGACGGAGTACCTAACTATGGCTACACCTTC. This sequence encodes CASSPDGVPNYGYTF. This chain links TRBV7-2 with TRBJ1-2; D is uncertain. Germline assignment: CDR1 SGHTA and CDR2 FQGNSA. Trimming shortened V by 8 bases and J by 0 bases, and 16 bases separated the two germline ends. This CDR3 spans 15 amino acids.

In its sample, this clonotype was seen a few times. V usage is TRBV3-1 and J usage is TRBJ2-7, with a tentative D call TRBD1 (6 bases). V lost 1 base and J lost 6, with 10 bases in between. This CDR3 is built from 13 residues. Germline lookup yields CDR1 LGHDT and CDR2 YNNKEL (reference sequence). The CDR3 here is CASSQGSGVEQYF. In DNA, the CDR3 is TGTGCCAGCAGCCAAGGGTCAGGGGTCGAGCAGTACTTC.

The rearrangement links TRBV29-1 to TRBJ2-1; 7 bases are shared with TRBD2. Germline V lookup: CDR1 SQVTM, CDR2 ANQGSEA. Unmatched junction bases numbered 5, after V lost 3 bases and J lost 9 bases. This CDR3 is 12 amino acids long. The DNA of the CDR3 is TGCAGCGTTGAGTTGCGGGGGATTGAGCAGTTCTTC. Amino acids: CSVELRGIEQFF.

This clonotype showed up just a few times. The chain has TRBV29-1 and TRBJ2-5; 9 bases align to TRBD1. The V gene's germline CDR1 is SQVTM and CDR2 ANQGSEA. CDR3 length: 14 residues. J was trimmed by 5 bases and V by 8 bases; bases with no gene match: 12. CDR3 region: CSYWDREGGETQYF. The CDR3 region has the DNA TGCAGCTACTGGGACAGGGAAGGAGGGGAGACCCAGTACTTC.

The chain joins TRBV20-1 to TRBJ2-7; 8 bases are a match to TRBD2. The CDR3 sequence is 14 residues long. V lost 0 bases to trimming and J lost 4 bases; unmatched junction nucleotides: 5. Germline V CDR1 and CDR2: DFQATT, SNEGSKA (reference sequence). CDR3: CSARDSGTRYEQYF. DNA of the CDR3: TGCAGTGCTAGAGATAGCGGGACTCGGTACGAGCAGTACTTC.

The J gene is TRBJ1-2, the V gene TRBV7-9; no clear D gene. V lost 4 bases, J lost 8 bases, and 14 bases lay in between. The CDR3 contains 13 residues. Germline assignment: CDR1 SEHNR and CDR2 FQNEAQ (reference sequence). The chain's CDR3 is CASSSLIGEGYTF. The CDR3 DNA is TGTGCCAGCAGCTCCCTCATCGGGGAAGGCTACACCTTC.

The chain has TRBV20-1 and TRBJ2-7; D gene ambiguous. This CDR3 has 12 amino acids. From germline, CDR1 is DFQATT and CDR2 SNEGSKA (reference sequence). Deletions cut 2 bases from V and 4 bases from J, with 9 bases between. The CDR3 bases are TGCAGTGCTAGAAAGGACGGTTACGAGCAGTACTTC. This translates into CSARKDGYEQYF.

The V gene is TRBV15, the J gene TRBJ2-5; 9 nucleotides align to TRBD2. The germline gives CDR1 LNHNV, CDR2 YYDKDF (reference sequence). With 3 bases clipped from V and 3 bases from J, the junction kept 8 bases outside the gene matches. The length of the CDR3 is 16 residues. The CDR3 DNA reads TGTGCCACCAGCAGGGGGCTAGCGGGGATAGAAGAGACCCAGTACTTC. This encodes CATSRGLAGIEETQYF. The full variable domain, its missing parts supplied by reference TRBV15 and TRBJ2-5, is DAMVIQNPRYQVTQFGKPVTLSCSQTLNHNVMYWYQQKSSQAPKLLFHYYDKDFNNEADTPDNFQSRRPNTSFCFLDIRSPGLGDTAMYLCATSRGLAGIEETQYFGPGTRLLVL.

This clonotype was seen a handful of times. V is TRBV7-9 and J is TRBJ2-1; unclear D gene. V lost 0 bases and J 12 bases, leaving 12 bases between the germline ends. The CDR3 has 13 amino acids. Looked up from germline, CDR1 is SEHNR and CDR2 is FQNEAQ (reference sequence). The CDR3, as DNA: TGTGCCAGCAGCTTAGCCGGACCGACTTGGCAGTTCTTC. Its protein is CASSLAGPTWQFF.

The chain employs TRBV7-9 and TRBJ2-1, with D perhaps matching TRBD1 or TRBD2 (5 bases each). The CDR3 extends over 13 amino acids. V lost 0 bases to trimming and J lost 10 bases, with 10 bases between them. In germline, CDR1 is SEHNR, CDR2 FQNEAQ (reference sequence). The CDR3 DNA sequence: TGTGCCAGCAGCTTAGCGGGGGACCCAGAGCAGTTCTTC. It codes for CASSLAGDPEQFF.

The V call is TRBV7-9, the J call TRBJ1-4; D is unclear. Trimming removed 1 base at V and 8 bases at J, with 5 bases between. The CDR3 length is 12 residues. Germline-derived CDR1 and CDR2 are SEHNR and FQNEAQ (reference sequence). CDR3 amino acids: CASSLEVEKLFF. The CDR3 DNA reads as TGTGCCAGCAGCTTAGAAGTCGAAAAACTGTTTTTT.

The chain is built from TRBV4-1 and TRBJ1-1; the D gene is possibly TRBD1 (5 bases). Germline CDR1 is MGHRA and CDR2 is YSYEKL. Deletions cut 0 bases from V and 13 bases from J, with 15 bases between. The CDR3 runs to 13 residues. The CDR3: CASSQDVTGVDFF. CDR3 nucleotide sequence: TGCGCCAGCAGCCAAGATGTGACGGGGGTCGATTTCTTT.

This clonotype was observed a few times. This chain links TRBV7-2 with TRBJ1-1, with D unclear. Germline V gene data show CDR1 as SGHTA and CDR2 as FQGNSA. The CDR3 loop spans 14 amino acids. Trimming removed 3 bases from V and 1 base from J, with 9 bases in between. Here the CDR3 DNA reads TGTGCCAGCAGCTTCGCCCCGCAGAACACTGAAGCTTTCTTT. Protein sequence: CASSFAPQNTEAFF.

The chain is built from TRBV6-2 or TRBV6-3 and TRBJ2-1; 15 bases are shared with TRBD2. V lost 5 bases, J lost 12 bases, and 8 bases stayed unmatched. CDR1 is MNHEY, CDR2 SVGEGT, per germline. This CDR3 is built from 15 residues. CDR3 region: CASSLGTSGRIRQFF. DNA of the CDR3: TGTGCCAGCAGTCTCGGGACTAGCGGGAGGATCCGGCAGTTCTTC.

The J gene is TRBJ2-1, the V gene TRBV9; 11 bases line up with TRBD1. The germline CDR1 and CDR2 sequences are SGDLS and YYNGEE. After removal of 2 bases from V and 8 bases from J, the junction contained 6 bases not matched to a gene. CDR3 length equals 15 residues. CDR3 amino acids: CASSVLGQGADEQFF. For the CDR3, the DNA is TGTGCCAGCAGCGTTTTAGGACAGGGGGCCGATGAGCAGTTCTTC.

The CDR3 bases are TGCGCCAGCAGCGGGACAGGGTTCCACGAGCAGTACTTC. Its protein product is CASSGTGFHEQYF. The chain employs TRBV5-1 and TRBJ2-7; 9 bases align to TRBD1. The J segment lost 5 bases and the V segment lost 4 bases, leaving 4 bases of the junction unmatched. The CDR3 consists of 13 residues. Germline loops: CDR1 SGHRS, CDR2 YFSETQ.

The table lists this clonotype with a few counts. The chain has TRBV20-1 and TRBJ1-1; D remains ambiguous. V was pared by 5 bases and J by 5 bases, with 9 bases between. This CDR3 contains 11 residues. Germline V gene lookup returns CDR1 DFQATT and CDR2 SNEGSKA (reference sequence). CDR3 nucleotide sequence: TGCAGTGCTGGTGAGGATACTGAAGCTTTCTTT. It translates to CSAGEDTEAFF.

The rearrangement joins TRBV5-1 to TRBJ2-3, with 10 positions matching TRBD2. After removal of 1 base from V and 2 bases from J, the junction contained 4 bases not matched to a gene. This CDR3 contains 16 residues. Germline V gives CDR1 SGHRS, CDR2 YFSETQ. DNA for the CDR3: TGCGCCAGCAGCTTGCCTAGCGGGAGAACCACAGATACGCAGTATTTT. Its translation is CASSLPSGRTTDTQYF.

This chain links TRBV5-1 with TRBJ2-7, with 9 positions matching TRBD1. J gave up 2 bases and V 2 bases, and 8 bases lay outside the gene matches. Germline V CDR1 and CDR2: SGHRS, YFSETQ. CDR3 size: 16 residues. CDR3 residues: CASSLEFRTGAYEQYF. As DNA, the CDR3 is TGCGCCAGCAGCTTAGAGTTTAGGACAGGGGCCTACGAGCAGTACTTC. The whole variable domain, filled in from reference TRBV5-1 and TRBJ2-7, reads KAGVTQTPRYLIKTRGQQVTLSCSPISGHRSVSWYQQTPGQGLQFLFEYFSETQRNKGNFPGRFSGRQFSNSRSEMNVSTLELGDSALYLCASSLEFRTGAYEQYFGPGTRLTVT.

This sequence joins TRBV7-9 and TRBJ1-5, with unresolved D. V lost 6 bases to trimming and J lost 5 bases, with 11 bases between them. This CDR3 is built from 13 residues. Germline V gene data show CDR1 as SEHNR and CDR2 as FQNEAQ (reference sequence). The CDR3 DNA is TGTGCCAGCAGTGGTCAGACGGATCAGCCCCAGCATTTT. It encodes CASSGQTDQPQHF.

Only a few counts were recorded for this clonotype. The gene calls are TRBV5-1 and TRBJ1-2, with TRBD1 matching 8 bases. The CDR3 runs to 15 residues. Trimming removed 2 bases from V and 2 bases from J; junction bases left unmatched: 5. Germline V gene lookup returns CDR1 SGHRS and CDR2 YFSETQ. CDR3 residues: CASSFGQGDNYGYTF. CDR3 nucleotide sequence: TGCGCCAGCAGCTTTGGACAGGGTGACAACTATGGCTACACCTTC. The complete variable domain, with remaining parts taken from reference TRBV5-1 and TRBJ1-2, reads KAGVTQTPRYLIKTRGQQVTLSCSPISGHRSVSWYQQTPGQGLQFLFEYFSETQRNKGNFPGRFSGRQFSNSRSEMNVSTLELGDSALYLCASSFGQGDNYGYTFGSGTRLTVV.

The V and J genes are TRBV18 and TRBJ2-6; TRBD1 might be the D (5 bases). The V gene lost 5 bases and the J gene lost 0 bases, with 8 bases spanning the gap. The CDR3 runs to 15 residues. CDR1 and CDR2 from the germline V gene are KGHSH and LQKENI. CDR3 DNA sequence: TGTGCCAGCTCAGCGGACAACTCTGGGGCCAACGTCCTGACTTTC. Encoded protein: CASSADNSGANVLTF. The full variable domain, with the rest looked up from reference TRBV18 and TRBJ2-6, is NAGVMQNPRHLVRRRGQEARLRCSPMKGHSHVYWYRQLPEEGLKFMVYLQKENIIDESGMPKERFSAEFPKEGPSILRIQQVVRGDSAAYFCASSADNSGANVLTFGAGSRLTVL.

The chain has TRBV4-1 and TRBJ2-7, with D perhaps being TRBD1 or TRBD2 (5 bases each). Germline V gene lookup returns CDR1 MGHRA and CDR2 YSYEKL. V gave up 1 base and J gave up 5 bases, with 12 bases separating them. This CDR3 comprises 14 residues. The CDR3 region is CASSQGGIVHEQYF. In DNA, the CDR3 is TGCGCCAGCAGCCAAGGGGGGATCGTCCACGAGCAGTACTTC.

This sequence joins TRBV4-3 and TRBJ1-1; D gene ambiguous. The CDR3 contains 14 residues. V was shortened by 6 bases and J by 3 bases, with 14 bases between the two germline ends. The germline V gene has CDR1 LGHNA and CDR2 YSLEER. The CDR3, as DNA: TGCGCCAGCAGTCAGGCTGGTCGTGACACTGAAGCTTTCTTT. This gives the protein CASSQAGRDTEAFF.